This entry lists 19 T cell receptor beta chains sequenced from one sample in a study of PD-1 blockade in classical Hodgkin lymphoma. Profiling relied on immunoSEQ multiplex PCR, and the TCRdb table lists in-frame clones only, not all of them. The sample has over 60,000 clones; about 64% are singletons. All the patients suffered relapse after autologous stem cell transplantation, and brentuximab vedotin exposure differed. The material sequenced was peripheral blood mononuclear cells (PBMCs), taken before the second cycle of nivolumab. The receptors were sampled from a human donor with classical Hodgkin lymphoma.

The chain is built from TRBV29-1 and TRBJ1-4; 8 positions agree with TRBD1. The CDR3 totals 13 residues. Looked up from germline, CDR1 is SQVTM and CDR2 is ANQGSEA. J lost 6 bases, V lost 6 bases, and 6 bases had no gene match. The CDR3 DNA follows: TGCAGCGTCGGACAGGGTGGAGATGAAAAACTGTTTTTT. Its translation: CSVGQGGDEKLFF.

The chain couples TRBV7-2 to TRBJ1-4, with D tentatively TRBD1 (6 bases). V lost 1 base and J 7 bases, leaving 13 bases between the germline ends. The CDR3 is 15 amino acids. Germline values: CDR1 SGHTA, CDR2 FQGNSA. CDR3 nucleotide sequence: TGTGCCAGCAGCTTAGACGGGGGCGGGGGTGAAAAACTGTTTTTT. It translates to CASSLDGGGGEKLFF.

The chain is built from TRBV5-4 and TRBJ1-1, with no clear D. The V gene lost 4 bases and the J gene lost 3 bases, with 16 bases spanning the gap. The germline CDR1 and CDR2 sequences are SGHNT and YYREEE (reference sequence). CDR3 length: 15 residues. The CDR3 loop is CASSLRRVPDTEAFF. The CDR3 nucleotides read TGTGCCAGCAGCCTGCGGAGGGTTCCGGACACTGAAGCTTTCTTT.

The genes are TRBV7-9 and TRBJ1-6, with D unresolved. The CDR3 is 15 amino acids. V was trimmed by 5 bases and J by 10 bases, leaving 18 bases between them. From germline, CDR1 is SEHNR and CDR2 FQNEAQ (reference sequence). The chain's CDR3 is CASSENGRPNSPLHF. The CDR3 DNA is TGTGCCAGCAGCGAAAACGGCAGGCCGAACTCACCCCTCCACTTT.

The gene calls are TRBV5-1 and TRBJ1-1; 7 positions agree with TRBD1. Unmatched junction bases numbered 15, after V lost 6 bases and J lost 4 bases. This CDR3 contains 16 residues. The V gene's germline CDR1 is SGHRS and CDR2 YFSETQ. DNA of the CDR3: TGCGCCAGCAACCCTGGAGGGGGCAGAGGGAGCACTGAAGCTTTCTTT. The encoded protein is CASNPGGGRGSTEAFF.

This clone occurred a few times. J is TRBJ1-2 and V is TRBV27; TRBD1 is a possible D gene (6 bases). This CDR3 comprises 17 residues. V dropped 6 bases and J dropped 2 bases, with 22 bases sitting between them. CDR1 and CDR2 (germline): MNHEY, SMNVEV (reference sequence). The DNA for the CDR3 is TGTGCCAGCAGGACGATAGGTTTGACAGGCGAGAACTATGGCTACACCTTC. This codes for CASRTIGLTGENYGYTF.

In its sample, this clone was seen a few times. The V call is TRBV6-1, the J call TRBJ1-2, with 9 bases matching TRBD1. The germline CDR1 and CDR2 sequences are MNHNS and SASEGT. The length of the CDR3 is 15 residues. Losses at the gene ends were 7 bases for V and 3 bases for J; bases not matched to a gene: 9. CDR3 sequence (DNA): TGTGCCAGCAACAGGGGGCTAGGCGAGGACTATGGCTACACCTTC. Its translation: CASNRGLGEDYGYTF.

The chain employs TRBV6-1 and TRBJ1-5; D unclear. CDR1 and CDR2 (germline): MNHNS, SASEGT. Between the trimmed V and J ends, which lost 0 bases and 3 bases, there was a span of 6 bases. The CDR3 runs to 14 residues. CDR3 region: CASSEAVVNQPQHF. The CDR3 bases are TGTGCCAGCAGTGAAGCGGTCGTCAATCAGCCCCAGCATTTT.

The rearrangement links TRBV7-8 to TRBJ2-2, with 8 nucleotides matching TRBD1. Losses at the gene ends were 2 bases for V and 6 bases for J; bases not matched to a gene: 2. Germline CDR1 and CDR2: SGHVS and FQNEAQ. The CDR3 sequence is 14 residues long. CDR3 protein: CASSLSGGPGELFF. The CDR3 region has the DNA TGTGCCAGCAGCTTATCAGGGGGCCCCGGGGAGCTGTTTTTT.

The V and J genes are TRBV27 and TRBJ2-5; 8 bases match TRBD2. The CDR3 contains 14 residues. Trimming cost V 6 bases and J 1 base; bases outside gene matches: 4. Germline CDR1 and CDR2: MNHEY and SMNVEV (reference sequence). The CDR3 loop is CASRAGGRQETQYF. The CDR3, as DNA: TGTGCCAGCAGGGCGGGAGGCCGCCAAGAGACCCAGTACTTC.

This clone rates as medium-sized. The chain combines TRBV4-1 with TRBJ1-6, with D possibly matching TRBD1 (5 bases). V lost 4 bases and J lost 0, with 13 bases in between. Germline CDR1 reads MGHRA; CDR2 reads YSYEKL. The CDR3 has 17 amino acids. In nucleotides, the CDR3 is TGCGCCAGCAGCCCTGACAGTTCAAGCTCCTATAATTCACCCCTCCACTTT. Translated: CASSPDSSSSYNSPLHF.

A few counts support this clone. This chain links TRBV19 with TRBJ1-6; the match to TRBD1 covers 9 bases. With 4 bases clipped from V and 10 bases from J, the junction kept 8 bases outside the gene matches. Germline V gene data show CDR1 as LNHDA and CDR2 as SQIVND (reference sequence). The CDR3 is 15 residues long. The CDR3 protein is CASSRGGTGTSPLHF. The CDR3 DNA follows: TGTGCCAGTAGTAGGGGCGGGACAGGGACATCACCCCTCCACTTT.

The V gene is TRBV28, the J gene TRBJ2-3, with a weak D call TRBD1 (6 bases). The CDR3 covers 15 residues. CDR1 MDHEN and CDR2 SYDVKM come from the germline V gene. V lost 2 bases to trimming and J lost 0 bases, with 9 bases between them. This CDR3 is CASSLEGESTDTQYF. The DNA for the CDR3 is TGTGCCAGCAGTTTAGAGGGGGAGAGCACAGATACGCAGTATTTT.

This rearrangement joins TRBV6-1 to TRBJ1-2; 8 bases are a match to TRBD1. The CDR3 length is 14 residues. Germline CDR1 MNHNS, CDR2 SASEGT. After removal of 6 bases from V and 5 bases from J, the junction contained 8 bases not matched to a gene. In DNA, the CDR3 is TGTGCCAGCAGGGCAGGGGGCAATTCTTATGGCTACACCTTC. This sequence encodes CASRAGGNSYGYTF.

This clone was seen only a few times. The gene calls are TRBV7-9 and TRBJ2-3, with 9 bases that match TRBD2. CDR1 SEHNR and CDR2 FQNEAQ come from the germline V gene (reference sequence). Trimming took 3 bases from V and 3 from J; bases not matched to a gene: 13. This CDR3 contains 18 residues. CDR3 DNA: TGTGCCAGCAGCTTGGGAAGGACTAGCGAACTTAAAACAGATACGCAGTATTTT. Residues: CASSLGRTSELKTDTQYF.

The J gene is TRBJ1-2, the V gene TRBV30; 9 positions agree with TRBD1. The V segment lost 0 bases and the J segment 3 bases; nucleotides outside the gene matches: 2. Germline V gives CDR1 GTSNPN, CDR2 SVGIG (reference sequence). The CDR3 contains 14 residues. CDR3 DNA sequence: TGTGCCTGGAGTGTCGACAGGGGGGACTATGGCTACACCTTC. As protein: CAWSVDRGDYGYTF.

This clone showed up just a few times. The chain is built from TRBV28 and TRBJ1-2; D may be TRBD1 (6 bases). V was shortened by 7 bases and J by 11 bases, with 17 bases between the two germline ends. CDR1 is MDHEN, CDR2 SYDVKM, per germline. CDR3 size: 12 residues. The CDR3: CASTTGRKKYTF. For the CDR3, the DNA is TGTGCCAGCACCACAGGGCGGAAGAAGTACACCTTC.

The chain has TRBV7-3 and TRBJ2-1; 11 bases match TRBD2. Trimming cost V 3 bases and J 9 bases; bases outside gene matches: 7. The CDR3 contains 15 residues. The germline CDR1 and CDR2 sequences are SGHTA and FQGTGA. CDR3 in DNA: TGTGCCAGCAGCTTCAATAGCGGGGGGGCGAGTGAGCAGTTCTTC. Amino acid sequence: CASSFNSGGASEQFF.

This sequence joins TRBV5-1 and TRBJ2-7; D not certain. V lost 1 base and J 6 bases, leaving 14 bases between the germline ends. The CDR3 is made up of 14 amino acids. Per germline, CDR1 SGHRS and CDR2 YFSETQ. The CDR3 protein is CASSLLTATGEQYF. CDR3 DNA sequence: TGCGCCAGCAGCTTGTTAACAGCGACCGGCGAGCAGTACTTC.